This T cell receptor (beta chain) originates from a study of T cells in narcolepsy. On the study more broadly: Donors had narcolepsy type 1 or type 2, or were healthy controls.

Study-wide results and caveats: HCRT-specific and TRIB2-specific autoreactive clonotypes appeared among same-patient CSF and blood CD4+ clonotypes. Autoreactive clonotypes reportedly recurred in blood of same and different patients, not controls. Autoreactive clone sequences were missing from some blood memory CD4+ repertoires.

About this clone itself: Its antigen is unidentified.

Using immunoSEQ multiplex PCR, the repertoire was profiled, and TCRdb retains in-frame clones only, with some absent. Of some 25,000 clones in the sample, 85% are singletons; the top ten hold more than 8.5%. Deletions cut 0 bases from V and 9 bases from J, with 9 bases between. The CDR3 contains 13 residues. The germline gives CDR1 MNHEY, CDR2 SVGAGI. Input material: memory (CD45RA-) CD4+ T cells from blood. The rearrangement joins TRBV6-5 to TRBJ1-5; D remains ambiguous. The sequence came from a human donor in good health. The CDR3 sequence: CASSYSKGRPQHF. The DNA of the CDR3 is TGTGCCAGCAGTTACTCGAAAGGCCGGCCCCAGCATTTT.